These T cell receptor beta chains were read from a single sample in a study of blood T cell repertoires in COVID-19. Produced via immunoSEQ multiplex PCR; TCRdb's table is partial and in-frame only. This table has fewer than 50,000 clones, roughly 92% appearing once. Sequenced material: peripheral blood. These receptors were obtained from a man aged 45 to 65 with COVID-19, enrolled during active disease. CDR3s include the opening cysteine and the closing phenylalanine or tryptophan. D genes are given only for firm matches. Size is omitted from some rows. Given values are once, few, many or a class for expanded clones.

.,TRBV6-5,TRBJ2-2,.,TGTGCCAGCAGTCCGGGACAAGGACCTACCGGGGAGCTGTTTTTT,CASSPGQGPTGELFF
.,TRBV10-3,TRBJ2-5,TRBD2,TGTGCCATCAGTGATATTAGCGGGAGGGCCTCAGAGACCCAGTACTTC,CAISDISGRASETQYF
.,TRBV19,TRBJ2-1,TRBD2,TGTGCCAGTAGACTTGGGGGACTAGCGGGATCCAATGAGCAGTTCTTC,CASRLGGLAGSNEQFF
.,TRBV19,TRBJ1-5,TRBD1,TGTGCCAGTAGTAGTCTTCCGGGACAGGGGAGTCAGCCCCAGCATTTT,CASSSLPGQGSQPQHF
.,TRBV9,TRBJ2-3,TRBD2,TGTGCCAGCAGCGTAGGACTGGTCGGGCTAGCGGGAGTATCAGATACGCAGTATTTT,CASSVGLVGLAGVSDTQYF
.,TRBV27,TRBJ2-7,.,TGTGCCAGCAGTTCCCTGGACAGATTCTACGAGCAGTACTTC,CASSSLDRFYEQYF
.,TRBV28,TRBJ2-7,.,TGTGCCAGCAGTTTATGGCGGGGAACCTACGAGCAGTACTTC,CASSLWRGTYEQYF
.,TRBV19,TRBJ1-1,TRBD1,TGTGCCAGTACAACCGACAGGGACGCTGTTGAAGCTTTCTTT,CASTTDRDAVEAFF
.,TRBV14,TRBJ2-1,TRBD2,TGTGCCAGCAGCCAAGATGTAGGACTAGCGGTTTCAGGTTCCTACAATGAGCAGTTCTTC,CASSQDVGLAVSGSYNEQFF
.,TRBV5-1,TRBJ2-1,TRBD2,TGCGCCAGCAGCTTGGCCGTTGGTCTAGCGGGAGTCAATGAGCAGTTCTTC,CASSLAVGLAGVNEQFF
.,TRBV7-2,TRBJ2-1,.,TGTGCCAGCAGCCTCAGGGGTTTGGGCTACAATGAGCAGTTCTTC,CASSLRGLGYNEQFF
.,TRBV2,TRBJ2-1,.,TGTGCCAGCAGGGAGGTAGTTAATGAGCAGTTCTTC,CASREVVNEQFF
.,TRBV11-2,TRBJ2-1,TRBD2,TGTGCCAGCAGCTTACGGACTAGCGGGAGGGTCTACAATGAGCAGTTCTTC,CASSLRTSGRVYNEQFF
.,TRBV10-3,TRBJ2-7,.,TGTGCCATCAGTGAGGCACGGAGTAACTACGAGCAGTACTTC,CAISEARSNYEQYF
few,TRBV4-3,TRBJ1-6,.,TGCGCCAGCAGCCAGGACTACTATAATTCACCCCTCCACTTT,CASSQDYYNSPLHF
.,TRBV5-1,TRBJ2-5,.,TGCGCCAGCAGCTTCCAGGGGACGGGTCAAGAGACCCAGTACTTC,CASSFQGTGQETQYF
.,TRBV10-3,TRBJ1-5,.,TGTGCCATCAGTGAACGGGGGACTAATCAGCCCCAGCATTTT,CAISERGTNQPQHF
once,TRBV5-4,TRBJ2-1,.,TGTGCCAGCAGCAGTATGACAGCTAGCTCCTACAATGAGCAGTTCTTC,CASSSMTASSYNEQFF
.,TRBV15,TRBJ2-3,TRBD2,TGTGCCACCAGCCCACGGACTAGCGGAGATAGCACAGATACGCAGTATTTT,CATSPRTSGDSTDTQYF
once,TRBV5-4,TRBJ2-3,.,TGTGCCAGCAGCTTCGACAGTAACCCGAGCACAGATACGCAGTATTTT,CASSFDSNPSTDTQYF
.,TRBV30,TRBJ1-6,.,TGTGCCTGGAGTGCATCCTATAATTCACCCCTCCACTTT,CAWSASYNSPLHF
.,TRBV4-2,TRBJ1-2,TRBD1,TGTGCCAGCAGCCAAGATGAGGCAGGGGGCCGCTATGGCTACACCTTC,CASSQDEAGGRYGYTF
.,TRBV21-1,TRBJ1-2,.,TGTGCCAGCAGCAAAGCGACAGACCACTATGGCTACACCTTC,CASSKATDHYGYTF
.,TRBV9,TRBJ2-1,.,TGTGCCAGCAGCCTCCCTCGCGATGAGCAGTTCTTC,CASSLPRDEQFF
once,TRBV9,TRBJ1-5,.,TGTGCCAGCAGCGCCCGCGGGGGATGGGGTCAGCCCCAGCATTTT,CASSARGGWGQPQHF
once,TRBV5-1,TRBJ2-5,.,TGCGCCAGCAGCTTGTTCGGGGGGCGTCAAGAGACCCAGTACTTC,CASSLFGGRQETQYF
.,TRBV27,TRBJ2-7,.,TGTGCCAGCAGCCCCCTTAGGGGCGAGCAGTACTTC,CASSPLRGEQYF
.,TRBV21-1,TRBJ2-1,.,TGTGCCAGCAGCAAAGCGCGGGTAGGGCTAGCGTTCAATGAGCAGTTCTTC,CASSKARVGLAFNEQFF
.,TRBV9,TRBJ2-7,TRBD2,TGTGCCAGCAGCGTCGGGAGCGGGAGGTGGTACGAGCAGTACTTC,CASSVGSGRWYEQYF
.,TRBV6-5,TRBJ1-1,TRBD1,TGTGCCTGCCGGGACAGGGGCATGAACACTGAAGCTTTCTTT,CACRDRGMNTEAFF
.,TRBV19,TRBJ1-2,TRBD1,TGTGCCAGTAGTGTCGACAGGGGGTATGGTGGCTACACCTTC,CASSVDRGYGGYTF
.,TRBV6-2/TRBV6-3,TRBJ2-3,.,TGTGCCAGCAGTTACGGCTCAGGGGCAGATACGCAGTATTTT,CASSYGSGADTQYF
.,TRBV19,TRBJ1-2,TRBD1,TGTGCCAGTAGTTCCTACGGGGACAGGAATGGCTACACCTTC,CASSSYGDRNGYTF
.,TRBV2,TRBJ1-4,.,TGTGCCAGCAGTGAAGACAGGGAAGAAAAACTGTTTTTT,CASSEDREEKLFF
.,TRBV11-3,TRBJ2-2,.,TGTGCCAGCAGCTTTTCTAGCGCGACGAACACCGGGGAGCTGTTTTTT,CASSFSSATNTGELFF
.,TRBV19,TRBJ1-5,.,TGTGCCAGTAGTATAGCGGGCCAGGGAAACAATCAGCCCCAGCATTTT,CASSIAGQGNNQPQHF
.,TRBV19,TRBJ2-7,.,TGTGCCAGTAGTACCCCGGCGGCGGGGCACTCCTACGAGCAGTACTTC,CASSTPAAGHSYEQYF
.,TRBV27,TRBJ1-2,TRBD1,TGTGCCAGCAGTTTGTACAGGGGAAACTATGGCTACACCTTC,CASSLYRGNYGYTF
few,TRBV7-9,TRBJ1-1,TRBD1,TGTGCCAGCAGCTTAGCGCGTAGGGGGCTGGACACTGAAGCTTTCTTT,CASSLARRGLDTEAFF
.,TRBV3-1/TRBV3-2,TRBJ2-7,TRBD2,TGTGCCAGCAGCCAAGAAGGCCGGGACTATTCCACCTACGAGCAGTACTTC,CASSQEGRDYSTYEQYF
.,TRBV19,TRBJ1-1,TRBD1,TGTGCCAGTAGTACCCTCTCCACAGGGGGAGGGCGAACTTTCTTT,CASSTLSTGGGRTFF
.,TRBV9,TRBJ2-1,TRBD2,TGTGCCAGCAGCTCAGGGACTAGCGCCGGTGAGCAGTTCTTC,CASSSGTSAGEQFF
.,TRBV19,TRBJ1-4,.,TGTGCCAGTAGTATCTTTAATGGGGGCCCGAATGAAAAACTGTTTTTT,CASSIFNGGPNEKLFF
.,TRBV29-1,TRBJ1-1,.,TGCAGCGTTGAACGAGTTAACACTGAAGCTTTCTTT,CSVERVNTEAFF
once,TRBV5-6,TRBJ1-4,.,TGTGCCAGCAGTCGAGAATGGGAAAAACTGTTTTTT,CASSREWEKLFF
once,TRBV19,TRBJ1-3,.,TGTGCCAGTAAAGGGGATCCCTCTGGAAACACCATATATTTT,CASKGDPSGNTIYF